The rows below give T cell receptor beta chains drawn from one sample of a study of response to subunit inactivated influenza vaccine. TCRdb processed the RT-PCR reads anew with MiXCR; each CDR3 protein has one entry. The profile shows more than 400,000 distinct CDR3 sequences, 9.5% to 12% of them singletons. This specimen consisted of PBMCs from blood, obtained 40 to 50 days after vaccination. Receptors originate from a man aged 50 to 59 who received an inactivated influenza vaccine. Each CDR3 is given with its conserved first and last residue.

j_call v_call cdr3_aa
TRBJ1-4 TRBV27 CASSAYYRASEKLFF
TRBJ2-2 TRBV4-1 CASSQVARETGELFF
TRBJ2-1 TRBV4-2 CASSQGGVGSNEQFF
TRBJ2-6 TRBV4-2 CASSPGRSGANVLTF
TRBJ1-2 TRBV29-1 CSVEVGRIVGETNYGYTF
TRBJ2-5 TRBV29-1 CSVEASGVDKETQYF
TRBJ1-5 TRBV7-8 CASSVQDRGLIPQHF
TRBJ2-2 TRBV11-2 CASSLDPRQSNTGELFF
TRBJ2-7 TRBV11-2 CASSSDSFVYEQYF
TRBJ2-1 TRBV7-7 CASRKQVTGSDNEQFF
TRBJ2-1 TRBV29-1 CSVEDLPSSGLSSQFF
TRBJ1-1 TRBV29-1 CSVDISQLTEAFF
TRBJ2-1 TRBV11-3 CASSLDGTYNEQFF
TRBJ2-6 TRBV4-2 CASSQDWRGRGTWGSGANVLTF
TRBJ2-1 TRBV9 CASSPTPGGEQFF
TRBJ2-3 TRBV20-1 CSANSAQGTGKADTQYF
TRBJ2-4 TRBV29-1 CSVELRSLAKNIQYF
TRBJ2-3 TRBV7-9 CASSEVLVTDTQYF
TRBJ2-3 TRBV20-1 CSARTGNTDTQYF
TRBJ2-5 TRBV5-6 CASSQKVWFQETQYF
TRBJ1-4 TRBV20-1 CSASGLGTNEKLFF
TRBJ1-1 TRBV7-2 CASSLFSTEAFF
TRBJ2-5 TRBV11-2 CASSGGTSGQEWAEPQYF
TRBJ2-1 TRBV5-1 CASSRDRDEQFF
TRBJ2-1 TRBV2 CASSDGDGYNEQFF
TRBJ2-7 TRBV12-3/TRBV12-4 CASSSGDRGPYEQYF
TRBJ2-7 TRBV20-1 CSTDRASGSYEQYF
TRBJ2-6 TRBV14 CASSQERTRTGALDSGANVLTF